This paragraph covers one T cell receptor (beta chain) sequence. Its antigen is unidentified. These data belong to a study of PD-1 blockade in classical Hodgkin lymphoma. CDR1 is SGHRS and CDR2 is YFSETQ in the germline V gene. V was shortened by 1 base and J by 0 bases, with 7 bases between the two germline ends. The length of the CDR3 is 15 residues. Here immunoSEQ multiplex PCR was the method, and the copy in TCRdb shows in-frame clones only, minus some. The repertoire includes tens of thousands of clones, 85% to 90% of them detected once, and around 2.5% sits in the top ten. All patients experienced relapse after autologous stem cell transplantation, and brentuximab vedotin exposure was variable. Notes on the study in general: With respect to the repertoire differences, their causes, possibly disease activity or prior therapy, remain undefined.

This TCR derives from a human donor with classical Hodgkin lymphoma. The rearrangement links TRBV5-1 to TRBJ2-2, with TRBD2 as a possible D gene (6 bases). Sequenced here: peripheral blood mononuclear cells (PBMCs), sampled at baseline. CDR3 amino acids: CASSLRTTNTGELFF. Written as DNA, the CDR3 is TGCGCCAGCAGCTTGAGGACTACGAACACCGGGGAGCTGTTTTTT.